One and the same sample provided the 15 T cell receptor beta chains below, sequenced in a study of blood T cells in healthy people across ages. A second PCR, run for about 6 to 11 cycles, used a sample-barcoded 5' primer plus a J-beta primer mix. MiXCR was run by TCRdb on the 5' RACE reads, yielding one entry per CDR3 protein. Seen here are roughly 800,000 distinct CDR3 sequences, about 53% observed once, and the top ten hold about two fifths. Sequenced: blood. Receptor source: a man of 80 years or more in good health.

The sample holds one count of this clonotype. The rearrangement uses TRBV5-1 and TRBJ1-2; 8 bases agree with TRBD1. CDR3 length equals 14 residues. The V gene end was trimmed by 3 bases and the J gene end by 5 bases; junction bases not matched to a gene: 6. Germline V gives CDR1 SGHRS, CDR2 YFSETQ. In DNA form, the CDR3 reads TGCGCCAGCAGCTCAGACGGACAGGGTTATGGCTACACCTTC. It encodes CASSSDGQGYGYTF. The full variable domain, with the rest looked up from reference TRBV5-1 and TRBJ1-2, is KAGVTQTPRYLIKTRGQQVTLSCSPISGHRSVSWYQQTPGQGLQFLFEYFSETQRNKGNFPGRFSGRQFSNSRSEMNVSTLELGDSALYLCASSSDGQGYGYTFGSGTRLTVV.

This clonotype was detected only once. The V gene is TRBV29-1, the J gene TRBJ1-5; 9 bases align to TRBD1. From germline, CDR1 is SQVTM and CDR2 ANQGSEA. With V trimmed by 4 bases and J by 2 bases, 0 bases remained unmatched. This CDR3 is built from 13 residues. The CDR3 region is CSVGDRGNQPQHF. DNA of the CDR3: TGCAGCGTTGGGGACAGGGGCAATCAGCCCCAGCATTTT.

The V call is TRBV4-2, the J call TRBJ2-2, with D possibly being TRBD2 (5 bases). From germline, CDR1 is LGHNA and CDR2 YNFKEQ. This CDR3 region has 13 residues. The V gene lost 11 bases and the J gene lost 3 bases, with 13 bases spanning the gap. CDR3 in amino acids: CACGRADTGELFF. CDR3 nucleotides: TGTGCCTGCGGTCGAGCGGACACCGGGGAGCTGTTTTTT.

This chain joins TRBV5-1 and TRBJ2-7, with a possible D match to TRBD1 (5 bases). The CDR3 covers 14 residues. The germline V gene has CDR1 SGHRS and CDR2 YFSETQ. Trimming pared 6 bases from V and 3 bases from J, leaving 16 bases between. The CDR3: CASTPEWGDYEQYF. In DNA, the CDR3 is TGCGCCAGCACCCCCGAATGGGGCGACTACGAGCAGTACTTC.

CDR3: CASSESYNQPQHF. The CDR3 DNA reads as TGCGCCAGCAGTGAGTCTTACAATCAGCCCCAGCATTTT. V gene TRBV10-2 combines with J gene TRBJ1-5; D is uncertain. Germline assignment: CDR1 WSHSY and CDR2 SAAADI. Deletions cut 0 bases from V and 3 bases from J, with 3 bases between. This CDR3 is 13 amino acids long.

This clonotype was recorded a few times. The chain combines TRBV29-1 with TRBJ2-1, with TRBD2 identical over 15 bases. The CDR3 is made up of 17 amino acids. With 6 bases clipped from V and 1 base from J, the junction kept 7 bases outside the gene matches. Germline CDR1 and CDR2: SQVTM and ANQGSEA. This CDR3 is CSVTGLAGGRSYNEQFF. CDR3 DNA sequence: TGCAGCGTAACAGGACTAGCGGGAGGGAGATCCTACAATGAGCAGTTCTTC.

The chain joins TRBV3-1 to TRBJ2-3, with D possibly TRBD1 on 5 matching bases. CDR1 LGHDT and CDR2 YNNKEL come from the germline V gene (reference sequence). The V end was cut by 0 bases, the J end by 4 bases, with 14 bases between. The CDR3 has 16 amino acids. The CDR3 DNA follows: TGTGCCAGCAGCCAAGATAATCGTAGGGGCGCAGATACGCAGTATTTT. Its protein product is CASSQDNRRGADTQYF.

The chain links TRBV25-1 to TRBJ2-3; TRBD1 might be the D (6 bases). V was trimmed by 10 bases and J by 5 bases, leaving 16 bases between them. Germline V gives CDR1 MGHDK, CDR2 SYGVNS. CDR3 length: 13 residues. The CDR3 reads CAIQTGVVDTQYF. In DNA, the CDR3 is TGTGCCATCCAGACAGGAGTGGTAGATACGCAGTATTTT.

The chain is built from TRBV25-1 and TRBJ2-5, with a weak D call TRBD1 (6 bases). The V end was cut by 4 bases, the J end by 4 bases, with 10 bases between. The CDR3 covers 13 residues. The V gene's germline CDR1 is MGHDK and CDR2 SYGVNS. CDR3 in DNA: TGTGCCAGCAGTGTAAGGGGGAGAGAGACCCAGTACTTC. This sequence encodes CASSVRGRETQYF.

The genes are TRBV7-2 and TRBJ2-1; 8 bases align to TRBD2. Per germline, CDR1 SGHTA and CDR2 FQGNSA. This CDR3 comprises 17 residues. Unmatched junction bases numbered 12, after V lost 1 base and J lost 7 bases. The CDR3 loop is CASSLVTSGGRNNEQFF. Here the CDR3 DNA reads TGTGCCAGCAGCTTAGTCACTAGCGGAGGGAGGAATAATGAGCAGTTCTTC.

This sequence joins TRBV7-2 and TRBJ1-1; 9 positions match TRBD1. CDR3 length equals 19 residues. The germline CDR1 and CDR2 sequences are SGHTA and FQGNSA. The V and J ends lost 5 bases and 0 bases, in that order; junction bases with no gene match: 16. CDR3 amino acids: CASSRTGTGWFSMNTEAFF. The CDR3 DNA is TGTGCCAGCAGCCGGACCGGGACAGGGTGGTTTTCGATGAACACTGAAGCTTTCTTT.

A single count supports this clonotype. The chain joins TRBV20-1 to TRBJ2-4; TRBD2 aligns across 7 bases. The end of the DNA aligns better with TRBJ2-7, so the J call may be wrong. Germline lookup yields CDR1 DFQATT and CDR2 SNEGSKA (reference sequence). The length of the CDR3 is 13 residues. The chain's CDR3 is CSARGGIGYEQYF. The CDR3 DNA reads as TGCAGTGCTAGGGGAGGGATAGGGTACGAGCAGTACTTC.

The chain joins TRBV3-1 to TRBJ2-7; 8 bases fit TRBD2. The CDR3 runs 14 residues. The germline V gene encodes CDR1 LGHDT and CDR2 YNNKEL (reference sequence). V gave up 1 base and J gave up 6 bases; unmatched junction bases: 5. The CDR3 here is CASSQGGLASEQYF. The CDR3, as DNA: TGTGCCAGCAGCCAAGGAGGACTAGCTTCCGAGCAGTACTTC.

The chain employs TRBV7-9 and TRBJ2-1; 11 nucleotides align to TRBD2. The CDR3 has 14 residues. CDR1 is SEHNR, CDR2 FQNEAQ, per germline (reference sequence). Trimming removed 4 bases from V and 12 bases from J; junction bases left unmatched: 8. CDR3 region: CASSSNSGRERQFF. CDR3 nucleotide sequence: TGTGCCAGCAGCTCAAATAGCGGGAGGGAAAGGCAGTTCTTC.

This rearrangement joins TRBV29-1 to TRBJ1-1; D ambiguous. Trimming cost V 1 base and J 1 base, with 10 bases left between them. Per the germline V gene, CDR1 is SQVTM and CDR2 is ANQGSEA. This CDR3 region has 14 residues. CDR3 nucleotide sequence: TGCAGCGTTGAAGGCCGGCGGTCGAACACTGAAGCTTTCTTT. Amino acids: CSVEGRRSNTEAFF. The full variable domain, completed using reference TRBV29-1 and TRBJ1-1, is SAVISQKPSRDICQRGTSLTIQCQVDSQVTMMFWYRQQPGQSLTLIATANQGSEATYESGFVIDKFPISRPNLTFSTLTVSNMSPEDSSIYLCSVEGRRSNTEAFFGQGTRLTVV.